Each of the 26 T cell receptor beta chains below was sequenced from the same sample in a study of control samples from healthy donors and cancer patients (TCRdb year 2020). Library preparation was by the immunoSEQ multiplex PCR assay. TCRdb carries this immuneACCESS record with in-frame sequences only. Its versions omit some clonotypes, under half of them owing to an unresolved V gene in the studies checked, with the rest unexplained. For this sample there are around 64,000 clones; more than 70% appear just once. The top ten hold less than 6.5% of the sample. Sequenced sample: PBMCs. These receptors were collected from a man aged 55 to 70 with colorectal cancer.

The CDR3 spells CASSLGIDVTF. The DNA for the CDR3 is TGTGCCAGCAGCTTAGGGATTGATGTCACCTTC. The rearrangement uses TRBV7-9 and TRBJ1-2; D not resolved. Germline V CDR1 and CDR2: SEHNR, FQNEAQ (reference sequence). V lost 1 base and J 13 bases, leaving 10 bases between the germline ends. The length of the CDR3 is 11 residues.

On this clone: Other nucleotide sequences from this sample produce the same CDR3. The chain couples TRBV18 to TRBJ2-5; the match to TRBD1 covers 7 bases. This CDR3 comprises 14 residues. The junction had 3 bases not matched to a gene; V was cut back by 3 bases and J by 2 bases. Germline loops: CDR1 KGHSH, CDR2 LQKENI. CDR3 region: CASSPPGQQETQYF. The CDR3 DNA is TGTGCCAGCTCACCCCCGGGACAGCAAGAGACCCAGTACTTC.

This clone was picked up a small number of times. The chain is built from TRBV10-3 and TRBJ1-2, with D possibly being TRBD1 (5 bases). The V and J ends lost 8 bases and 4 bases respectively, with 11 bases between them. Germline loops: CDR1 ENHRY, CDR2 SYGVKD. The CDR3 is 12 residues long. The CDR3 sequence: CAIATGIYGYTF. In nucleotides, the CDR3 is TGTGCCATCGCAACAGGAATCTATGGCTACACCTTC.

V is TRBV5-1 and J is TRBJ1-1; tentatively, D is TRBD1 (5 bases). This CDR3 region has 14 residues. V was clipped by 7 bases and J by 5 bases, with 18 bases between them. The V gene's germline CDR1 is SGHRS and CDR2 YFSETQ. CDR3 in DNA: TGCGCCAGCCGGCCTGAAGCCCGGGGGACTGAAGCTTTCTTT. Translation: CASRPEARGTEAFF.

The chain is built from TRBV5-1 and TRBJ2-3, with 10 bases aligning to TRBD2. Looked up from germline, CDR1 is SGHRS and CDR2 is YFSETQ. V shed 3 bases and J 4 bases; nucleotides not matched to a gene: 5. This CDR3 comprises 15 residues. CDR3 sequence: CASSWVAGGADTQYF. The CDR3 region has the DNA TGCGCCAGCAGCTGGGTAGCGGGGGGCGCAGATACGCAGTATTTT.

This rearrangement joins TRBV19 to TRBJ2-5, with TRBD1 identical over 7 bases. Per the germline V gene, CDR1 is LNHDA and CDR2 is SQIVND (reference sequence). CDR3 length equals 11 residues. The trim removed 5 bases at V and 13 bases at J, leaving 7 bases unmatched. CDR3 nucleotide sequence: TGTGCCAGTAGTGCCACAGGGGCCCCGTACTTC. Translated, it gives CASSATGAPYF.

The table lists this clone with a count of one. The chain employs TRBV5-6 and TRBJ1-1; no firm D call. The ends were cut back, 3 bases at V and 5 bases at J, with 14 bases in the middle. CDR3 length: 14 amino acids. Germline V gene lookup returns CDR1 SGHDT and CDR2 YYEEEE. The CDR3, as DNA: TGTGCCAGCAGCTCATCATCAAAAGGGACTGAAGCTTTCTTT. This gives the protein CASSSSSKGTEAFF.

J is TRBJ2-7 and V is TRBV3-1 (or the pseudogene TRBV3-2), with 8 nucleotides matching TRBD1. The CDR3 contains 16 residues. J lost 0 bases, V lost 4 bases, and 8 bases had no gene match. Germline CDR1 LGHDT, CDR2 YNNKEL (reference sequence). As DNA, the CDR3 is TGTGCCAGCAGCCGACCTAGGACAGGGAGCTCCTACGAGCAGTACTTC. Translation: CASSRPRTGSSYEQYF.

CDR3 sequence reads: CATSREGSPYEQYF. The CDR3 DNA reads as TGTGCCACCTCTCGAGAAGGGTCCCCCTACGAGCAGTACTTC. This rearrangement joins TRBV7-2 to TRBJ2-7, with D hard to call. Trimming stripped 10 bases from V and 2 bases from J, with 18 bases between. The CDR3 length is 14 residues. Germline loops: CDR1 SGHTA, CDR2 FQGNSA.

The chain links TRBV18 to TRBJ1-2; D not resolved. Looked up from germline, CDR1 is KGHSH and CDR2 is LQKENI. The CDR3 is 12 residues long. Trimming removed 0 bases from V and 7 bases from J, with 6 bases in between. This CDR3 is CASSPPGAGYTF. The CDR3 DNA reads TGTGCCAGCTCACCACCGGGTGCTGGCTACACCTTC. Drawing the rest from reference TRBV18 and TRBJ1-2, the complete variable domain is NAGVMQNPRHLVRRRGQEARLRCSPMKGHSHVYWYRQLPEEGLKFMVYLQKENIIDESGMPKERFSAEFPKEGPSILRIQQVVRGDSAAYFCASSPPGAGYTFGSGTRLTVV.

The rearrangement joins TRBV6-2 or TRBV6-3 to TRBJ2-3; D may correspond to TRBD1 or TRBD2 (5 bases each). Germline assignment: CDR1 MNHEY and CDR2 SVGEGT. The CDR3 sequence is 13 residues long. V was pared by 4 bases and J by 1 base, with 6 bases between. The CDR3 DNA sequence: TGTGCCAGCAGTTGGGGACGCACAGATACGCAGTATTTT. This encodes CASSWGRTDTQYF.

The V and J genes are TRBV5-1 and TRBJ1-1; 8 bases are shared with TRBD1. Trimming took 4 bases from V and 5 from J; bases not matched to a gene: 7. This CDR3 has 14 amino acids. The germline gives CDR1 SGHRS, CDR2 YFSETQ. The CDR3 sequence is CASSASGGSTEAFF. In DNA, the CDR3 is TGCGCCAGCAGCGCCTCAGGGGGCTCTACTGAAGCTTTCTTT.

The chain joins TRBV11-3 to TRBJ2-1, with D perhaps matching TRBD1 (5 bases). The V end lost 5 bases, the J end lost 7 bases, and 12 bases lay between the germline ends. CDR1 and CDR2 (germline): SGHNT, YENEEA. The CDR3 totals 13 residues. The CDR3 region has the DNA TGTGCCAGCAGCCGGACACTGGGTAATGAGCAGTTCTTC. Amino acids: CASSRTLGNEQFF. The variable domain in full, with the rest retrieved from reference TRBV11-3 and TRBJ2-1, is EAGVVQSPRYKIIEKKQPVAFWCNPISGHNTLYWYLQNLGQGPELLIRYENEEAVDDSQLPKDRFSAERLKGVDSTLKIQPAELGDSAVYLCASSRTLGNEQFFGPGTRLTVL.

V and J are TRBV5-5 and TRBJ1-3; weak D call: TRBD1 (5 bases). The V end lost 0 bases, the J end lost 6 bases, and 13 bases lay between the germline ends. From germline, CDR1 is SGHKS and CDR2 YYEKEE (reference sequence). This CDR3 contains 15 residues. The CDR3 sequence is CASSLGPLGANTIYF. The DNA of the CDR3 is TGTGCCAGCAGCTTGGGACCACTTGGGGCAAACACCATATATTTT.

This clone has a handful of counts. V and J are TRBV5-1 and TRBJ1-3, with D tentatively TRBD1 (5 bases). The V gene's germline CDR1 is SGHRS and CDR2 YFSETQ. CDR3 length: 15 residues. V dropped 0 bases and J dropped 0 bases, with 7 bases sitting between them. Here the CDR3 DNA reads TGCGCCAGCAGCTTGGGGGACCTCTCTGGAAACACCATATATTTT. Its translation is CASSLGDLSGNTIYF. Full variable domain (remainder filled in from reference TRBV5-1 and TRBJ1-3): KAGVTQTPRYLIKTRGQQVTLSCSPISGHRSVSWYQQTPGQGLQFLFEYFSETQRNKGNFPGRFSGRQFSNSRSEMNVSTLELGDSALYLCASSLGDLSGNTIYFGEGSWLTVV.

The chain has TRBV3-1 (or the pseudogene TRBV3-2) and TRBJ1-3; D might be TRBD1 (5 bases). Trimming removed 5 bases at V and 0 bases at J, with 14 bases between. In germline, CDR1 is LGHDT, CDR2 YNNKEL (reference sequence). There are 16 residues in the CDR3. Written as DNA, the CDR3 is TGTGCCAGCAGCTACCCCGGGACGTACTCTGGAAACACCATATATTTT. As protein: CASSYPGTYSGNTIYF.

This clone was recorded only once. The chain has TRBV19 and TRBJ2-2; 11 bases are shared with TRBD1. The CDR3 covers 17 residues. V was pared by 3 bases and J by 5 bases, with 8 bases of the junction left unmatched. CDR1 LNHDA and CDR2 SQIVND come from the germline V gene (reference sequence). This chain's CDR3 is CASSISPGQGGTGELFF. The CDR3 DNA reads as TGTGCCAGTAGTATCTCACCGGGACAGGGGGGTACCGGGGAGCTGTTTTTT.

Comments on this clone: Relative to the germline gene, one junction end is altered; a read error may explain this. The J gene is TRBJ1-6, the V gene TRBV7-2; TRBD1 matches at 7 bases. The CDR3 sequence is 15 residues long. CDR1 and CDR2 (germline): SGHTA, FQGNSA. The CDR3 reads CASSARQGYSSPLHF. As DNA, the CDR3 is TGTGCCAGCAGCGCCCGACAGGGTTATAGTTCACCCCTCCACTTT.

CDR3 protein: CATSRYSVDQPQHF. CDR3 nucleotide sequence: TGTGCCACCAGCAGGTACAGTGTGGATCAGCCCCAGCATTTT. The chain uses TRBV15 and TRBJ1-5; no reliable D call. The CDR3 covers 14 residues. Germline lookup yields CDR1 LNHNV and CDR2 YYDKDF (reference sequence). The V end was cut by 3 bases, the J end by 5 bases, with 11 bases between.

This clone was detected only once. The chain combines TRBV7-2 with TRBJ1-2; 8 bases match TRBD1. Losses at the gene ends were 3 bases for V and 4 bases for J; bases not matched to a gene: 4. This CDR3 contains 14 residues. Germline lookup yields CDR1 SGHTA and CDR2 FQGNSA. In DNA form, the CDR3 reads TGTGCCAGCAGCTTCGGACAGGGTCCCTATGGCTACACCTTC. As protein: CASSFGQGPYGYTF.

This chain connects TRBV18 to TRBJ2-3; 8 bases match TRBD2. Looked up from germline, CDR1 is KGHSH and CDR2 is LQKENI. V was clipped by 3 bases and J by 0 bases; unmatched bases: 5. The CDR3 runs 16 residues. CDR3 sequence reads: CASSPPRLASTDTQYF. As DNA, the CDR3 is TGTGCCAGCTCACCGCCTCGACTAGCGAGCACAGATACGCAGTATTTT.

This clone appeared a single time. The chain is built from TRBV18 and TRBJ1-1; D uncertain. The CDR3 is 12 amino acids. CDR1 and CDR2 from the germline V gene are KGHSH and LQKENI. V dropped 2 bases and J dropped 4 bases, with 5 bases sitting between them. CDR3 nucleotide sequence: TGTGCCAGCTCACCAGCGAGCACTGAAGCTTTCTTT. As protein: CASSPASTEAFF.

This clone was counted a single time. The chain joins TRBV7-2 to TRBJ2-7; possibly TRBD2 for D (6 bases). The CDR3 covers 13 residues. V dropped 2 bases and J dropped 5 bases, with 10 bases sitting between them. CDR1 is SGHTA and CDR2 is FQGNSA in the germline V gene. The CDR3 coding sequence is TGTGCCAGCAGCTTACGGGGGTGGGACGAGCAGTACTTC. This sequence encodes CASSLRGWDEQYF. Variable domain in full (rest from reference TRBV7-2 and TRBJ2-7): GAGVSQSPSNKVTEKGKDVELRCDPISGHTALYWYRQSLGQGLEFLIYFQGNSAPDKSGLPSDRFSAERTGGSVSTLTIQRTQQEDSAVYLCASSLRGWDEQYFGPGTRLTVT.

The gene calls are TRBV10-3 and TRBJ1-1; no clear D. The CDR3 covers 13 residues. Germline lookup yields CDR1 ENHRY and CDR2 SYGVKD. V gave up 11 bases and J gave up 3 bases, with 16 bases separating them. CDR3 DNA: TGTGCCGGATCAAGGCAGGCGGACACTGAAGCTTTCTTT. It codes for CAGSRQADTEAFF.

V is TRBV9 and J is TRBJ1-6, with unresolved D. The CDR3 runs to 15 residues. The germline CDR1 and CDR2 sequences are SGDLS and YYNGEE. Trimming left V 3 bases short and J 6 bases short, with 13 bases between. CDR3: CASSAPGATNSPLHF. CDR3 bases: TGTGCCAGCAGCGCACCAGGAGCTACTAATTCACCCCTCCACTTT.

This sequence joins TRBV27 and TRBJ1-5; D not certain. V was clipped by 5 bases and J by 6 bases, with 14 bases between them. The length of the CDR3 is 14 residues. Per germline, CDR1 MNHEY and CDR2 SMNVEV (reference sequence). The CDR3 DNA reads TGTGCCAGCAGTCCCTCGTCTTATTCTCAGCCCCAGCATTTT. This codes for CASSPSSYSQPQHF.